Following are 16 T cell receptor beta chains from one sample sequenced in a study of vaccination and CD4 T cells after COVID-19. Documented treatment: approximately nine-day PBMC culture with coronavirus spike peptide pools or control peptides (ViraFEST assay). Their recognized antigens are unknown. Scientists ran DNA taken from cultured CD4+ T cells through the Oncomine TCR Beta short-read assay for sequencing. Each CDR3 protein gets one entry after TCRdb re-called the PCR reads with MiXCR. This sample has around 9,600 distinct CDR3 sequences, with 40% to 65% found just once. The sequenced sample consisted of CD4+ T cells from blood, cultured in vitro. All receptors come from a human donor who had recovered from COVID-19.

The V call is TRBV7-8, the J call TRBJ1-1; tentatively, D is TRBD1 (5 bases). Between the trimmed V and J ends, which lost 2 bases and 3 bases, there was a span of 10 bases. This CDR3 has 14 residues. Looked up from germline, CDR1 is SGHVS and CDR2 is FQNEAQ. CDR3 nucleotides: TGTGCCAGCAGCTTATTGGGCAGGGACACTGAAGCTTTCTTT. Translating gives CASSLLGRDTEAFF.

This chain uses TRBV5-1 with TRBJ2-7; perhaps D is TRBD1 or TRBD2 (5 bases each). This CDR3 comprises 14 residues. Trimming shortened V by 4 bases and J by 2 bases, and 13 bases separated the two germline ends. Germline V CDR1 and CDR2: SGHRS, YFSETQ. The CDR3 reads CASSRGREPYEQYF. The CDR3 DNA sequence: TGCGCCAGCAGCCGTGGCAGGGAGCCCTACGAGCAGTACTTC.

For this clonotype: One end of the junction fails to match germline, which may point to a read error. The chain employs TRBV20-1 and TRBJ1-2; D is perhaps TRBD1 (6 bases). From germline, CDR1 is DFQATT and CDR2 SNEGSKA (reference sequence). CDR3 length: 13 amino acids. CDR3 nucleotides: TGCAGTGCTAGGGTAGGGGGAGGTGGATCCGGAAACTTC. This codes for CSARVGGGGSGNF.

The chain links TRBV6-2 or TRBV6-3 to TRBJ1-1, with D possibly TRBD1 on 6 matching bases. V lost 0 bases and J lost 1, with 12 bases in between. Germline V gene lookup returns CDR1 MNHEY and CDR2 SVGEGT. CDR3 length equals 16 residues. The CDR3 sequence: CASSYSWLTGNTEAFF. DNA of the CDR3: TGTGCCAGCAGTTACTCATGGCTGACAGGGAACACTGAAGCTTTCTTT.

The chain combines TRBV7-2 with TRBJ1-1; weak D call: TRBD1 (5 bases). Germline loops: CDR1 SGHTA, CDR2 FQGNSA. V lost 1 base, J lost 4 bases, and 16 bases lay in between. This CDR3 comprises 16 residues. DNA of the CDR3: TGTGCCAGCAGCTTAGTCGGGGCGGGCTCGAGCACTGAAGCTTTCTTT. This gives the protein CASSLVGAGSSTEAFF.

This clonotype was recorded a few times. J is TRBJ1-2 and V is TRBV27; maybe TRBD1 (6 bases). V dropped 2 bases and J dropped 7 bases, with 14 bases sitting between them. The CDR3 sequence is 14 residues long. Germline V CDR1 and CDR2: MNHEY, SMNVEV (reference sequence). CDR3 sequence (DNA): TGTGCCAGCAGTTTAAGGGGGGCACGCCGTGGCTACACCTTC. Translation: CASSLRGARRGYTF.

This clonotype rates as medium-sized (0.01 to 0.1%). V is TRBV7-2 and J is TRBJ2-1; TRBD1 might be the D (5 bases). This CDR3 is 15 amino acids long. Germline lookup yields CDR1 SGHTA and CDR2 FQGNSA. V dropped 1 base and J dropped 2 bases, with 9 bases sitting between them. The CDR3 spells CASSLDRQPYNEQFF. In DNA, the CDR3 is TGTGCCAGCAGCTTAGACAGACAGCCCTACAATGAGCAGTTCTTC.

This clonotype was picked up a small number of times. The chain's CDR3 is CASSFDRPNQPQHF. The DNA of the CDR3 is TGTGCCAGCAGCTTCGACCGACCCAATCAGCCCCAGCATTTT. The chain has TRBV7-2 and TRBJ1-5; D not certain. This CDR3 comprises 14 residues. The germline V gene has CDR1 SGHTA and CDR2 FQGNSA. Trimming shortened V by 3 bases and J by 3 bases, and 9 bases separated the two germline ends. The variable domain in full, with the rest retrieved from reference TRBV7-2 and TRBJ1-5, is GAGVSQSPSNKVTEKGKDVELRCDPISGHTALYWYRQSLGQGLEFLIYFQGNSAPDKSGLPSDRFSAERTGGSVSTLTIQRTQQEDSAVYLCASSFDRPNQPQHFGDGTRLSIL.

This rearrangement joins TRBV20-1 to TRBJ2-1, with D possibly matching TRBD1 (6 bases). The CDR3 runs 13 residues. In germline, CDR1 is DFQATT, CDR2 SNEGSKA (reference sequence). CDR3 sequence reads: CSTLPGGADEQFF. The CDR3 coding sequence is TGCAGCACCCTCCCTGGGGGCGCGGATGAGCAGTTCTTC.

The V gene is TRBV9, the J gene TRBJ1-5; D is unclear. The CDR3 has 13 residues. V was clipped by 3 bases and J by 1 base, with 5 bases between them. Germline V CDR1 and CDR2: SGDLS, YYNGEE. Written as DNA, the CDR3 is TGTGCCAGCAGCGGAGACAGCAATCAGCCCCAGCATTTT. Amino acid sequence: CASSGDSNQPQHF.

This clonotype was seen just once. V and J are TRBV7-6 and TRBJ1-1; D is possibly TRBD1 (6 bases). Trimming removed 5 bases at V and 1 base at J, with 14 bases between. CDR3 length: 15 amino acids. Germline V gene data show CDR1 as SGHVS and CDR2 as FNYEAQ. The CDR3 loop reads CASSVRRGRNTEAFF. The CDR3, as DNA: TGTGCCAGCAGCGTGAGACGGGGGCGGAACACTGAAGCTTTCTTT.

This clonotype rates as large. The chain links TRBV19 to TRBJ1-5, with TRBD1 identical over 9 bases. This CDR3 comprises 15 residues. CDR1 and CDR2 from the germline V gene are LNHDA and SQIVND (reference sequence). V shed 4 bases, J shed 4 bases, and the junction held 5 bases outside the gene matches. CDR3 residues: CASSKGQGRNQPQHF. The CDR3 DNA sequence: TGTGCCAGTAGTAAGGGACAGGGCCGAAATCAGCCCCAGCATTTT.

As DNA, the CDR3 is TGTGCCAGCAGCTTGGGGGGGGCGGGAGGAGAGACCCAGTACTTC. Residues: CASSLGGAGGETQYF. The rearrangement joins TRBV7-8 to TRBJ2-5; the match to TRBD2 covers 8 bases. This CDR3 region has 15 residues. V gave up 3 bases and J gave up 4 bases; unmatched junction bases: 7. Germline CDR1 SGHVS, CDR2 FQNEAQ.

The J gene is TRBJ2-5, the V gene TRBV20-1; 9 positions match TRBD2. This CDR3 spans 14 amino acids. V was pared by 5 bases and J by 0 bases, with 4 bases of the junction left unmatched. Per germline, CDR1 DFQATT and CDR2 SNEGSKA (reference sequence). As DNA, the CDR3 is TGCAGTGCTTTTACTAGCGGGTACCAAGAGACCCAGTACTTC. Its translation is CSAFTSGYQETQYF.

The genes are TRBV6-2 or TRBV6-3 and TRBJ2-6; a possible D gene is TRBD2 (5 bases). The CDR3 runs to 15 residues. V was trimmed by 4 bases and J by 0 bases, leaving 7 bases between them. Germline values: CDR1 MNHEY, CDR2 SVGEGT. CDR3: CASSWENSGANVLTF. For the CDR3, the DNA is TGTGCCAGCAGTTGGGAGAACTCTGGGGCCAACGTCCTGACTTTC.

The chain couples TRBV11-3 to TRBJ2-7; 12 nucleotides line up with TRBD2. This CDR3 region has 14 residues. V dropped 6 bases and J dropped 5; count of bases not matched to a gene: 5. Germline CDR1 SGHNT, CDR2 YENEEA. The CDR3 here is CASRTTSGSHEQYF. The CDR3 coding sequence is TGTGCCAGCAGGACGACTAGCGGGAGCCACGAGCAGTACTTC.